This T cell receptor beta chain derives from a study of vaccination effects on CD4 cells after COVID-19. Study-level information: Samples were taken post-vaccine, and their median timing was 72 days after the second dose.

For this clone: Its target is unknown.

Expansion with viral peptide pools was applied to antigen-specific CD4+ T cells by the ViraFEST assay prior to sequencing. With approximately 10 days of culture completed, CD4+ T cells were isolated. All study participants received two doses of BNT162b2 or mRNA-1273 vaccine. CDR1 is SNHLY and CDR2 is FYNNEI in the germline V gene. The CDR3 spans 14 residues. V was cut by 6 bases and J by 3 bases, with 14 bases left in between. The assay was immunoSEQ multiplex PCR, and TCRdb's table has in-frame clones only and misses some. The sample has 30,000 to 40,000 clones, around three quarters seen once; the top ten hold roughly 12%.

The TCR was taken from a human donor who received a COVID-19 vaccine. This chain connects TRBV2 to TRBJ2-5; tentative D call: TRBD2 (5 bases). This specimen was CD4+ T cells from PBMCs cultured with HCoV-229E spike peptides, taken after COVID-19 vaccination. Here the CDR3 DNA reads TGTGCCAGCAGAGCCGGGCTAGCCGAAGAGACCCAGTACTTC. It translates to CASRAGLAEETQYF.